Many counts were recorded for the clone carrying this T cell receptor beta chain. The data belong to a study of T-cell reconstitution after alpha-beta-depleted transplantation in children. There are 14 residues in the CDR3. V gave up 6 bases and J gave up 5 bases; unmatched junction bases: 10. CDR1 and CDR2 from the germline V gene are SQVTM and ANQGSEA. For TCRbeta, the library was prepared with unique molecular identifiers. TCRdb independently ran MiXCR on the PCR reads; one entry per CDR3 protein. The profile covers nearly 400,000 distinct CDR3 sequences, with roughly 20% appearing a single time and 3.5% to 4% taken by the ten largest.

This sequence was found in a human donor who donated a stem cell graft to a child with acute myeloid leukemia. V usage is TRBV29-1 and J usage is TRBJ2-7; 10 bases map to TRBD1. Source: PBMCs from the stem cell graft donor, taken from the stem cell graft. DNA for the CDR3: TGCAGCGTGACCCCCGGGACAGGGGTCCACGAGCAGTACTTC. Its protein product is CSVTPGTGVHEQYF.